This TCR beta chain originates from a study of cytotoxic CD8 clonotypes in ibrutinib-treated CLL. Background on the study: After median about 5.5 years, about 14 stayed in remission, around twelve progressed; responses around 25 partial, 2 complete. Findings of the study overall: Among the clonotypes, public ones were uncommon and contracted or held stable on treatment.

Remarks on this clone: What it recognizes is unknown.

V was trimmed by 3 bases and J by 6 bases, leaving 11 bases between them. The germline gives CDR1 SGHTA, CDR2 FQGNSA. The CDR3 is 13 amino acids. The intended depth for sequencing was 1 in 200,000 to 1 in 1 million T cells. Profiling relied on immunoSEQ multiplex PCR, and the TCRdb table lists in-frame clones only, not all of them. Here the sample spans tens of thousands of clones, about 70% being singletons. V is TRBV7-2 and J is TRBJ1-2; TRBD1 is a possible D gene (5 bases). Sequenced here: PBMCs, sampled at disease progression, from a patient treated with ibrutinib. The receptor was isolated from a human donor with chronic lymphocytic leukemia. The CDR3 DNA follows: TGTGCCAGCAGCTTGCAGGGAGGGGATGGCTACACCTTC. Amino acid sequence: CASSLQGGDGYTF.